The sample holds a few counts of the clone carrying this T cell receptor beta chain. The sample comes from a study of shared clonotypes between healthy human individuals. The overall study: Aged between 18 and 49, the donors were two women and three men.

Germline CDR1 reads SGHVS; CDR2 reads FNYEAQ. This CDR3 spans 14 amino acids. Trimming took off 7 bases at V and 4 bases at J, with 14 bases between the two ends. The assay was immunoSEQ multiplex PCR, and TCRdb's table has in-frame clones only and misses some. The sample lists fewer than 550,000 clones, roughly 79% occurring once. Sequencing used PBMCs. V gene TRBV7-6 combines with J gene TRBJ1-3; a weak D match, TRBD1 (5 bases). This sequence was found in a woman aged 40 to 50 in good health. Some clones in this sample may be carry-over from other donors' samples. CDR3 sequence reads: CASTSEGWGNTIYF. The CDR3 DNA reads as TGTGCCAGCACCTCCGAGGGGTGGGGAAACACCATATATTTT.